Below are 24 T cell receptor beta chains sequenced from a single sample in a study of T cells in Graves' hyperthyroidism and ophthalmopathy. RNA transcripts gave rise to amplified TCR beta CDR3 regions. HTBI primers drove first-round RT-PCR of the TCR CDR3. TCRdb used MiXCR to reprocess the multiplex PCR reads, holding one entry per CDR3 protein. The repertoire includes 700,000 to 850,000 distinct CDR3 sequences, under 45% of them detected once, and around 31% sits in the top ten. Sequencing was done on a sample of blood. The receptors originated from a woman in her thirties or forties with Graves' hyperthyroidism.

This clonotype has a count of ten or more. The chain recombines TRBV7-9 with TRBJ1-1; the D is unclear. Trimming removed 1 base at V and 6 bases at J, with 9 bases between. Per the germline V gene, CDR1 is SEHNR and CDR2 is FQNEAQ (reference sequence). The CDR3 is 13 amino acids. This chain's CDR3 is CASSLGGRAEAFF. CDR3 in DNA: TGTGCCAGCAGCTTAGGGGGTCGGGCTGAAGCTTTCTTT.

As regards this clonotype: Possible read error: a much larger clone is one base away. This rearrangement joins TRBV10-3 to TRBJ1-1; D not certain. CDR1 and CDR2 from the germline V gene are ENHRY and SYGVKD. The CDR3 consists of 13 residues. V was cut by 6 bases and J by 3 bases, with 11 bases left in between. CDR3 amino acids: CAISAQPDTEAFF. CDR3 DNA sequence: TGTGCCATCAGCGCCCAACCCGACACTGAAGCTTTCTTT.

J is TRBJ2-7 and V is TRBV10-3; D perhaps matches TRBD1 (6 bases). The CDR3 length is 15 residues. V lost 5 bases and J 2 bases, leaving 16 bases between the germline ends. The germline V gene has CDR1 ENHRY and CDR2 SYGVKD. DNA of the CDR3: TGTGCCATCAGTCTCCCCGCCGGGACACCCTACGAGCAGTACTTC. This gives the protein CAISLPAGTPYEQYF.

V and J are TRBV13 and TRBJ2-2; D not certain. Trimming pared 6 bases from V and 3 bases from J, leaving 8 bases between. CDR1 and CDR2 (germline): PRHDT, FYEKMQ (reference sequence). The length of the CDR3 is 13 residues. The CDR3 loop is CASRAFHTGELFF. The CDR3 region has the DNA TGTGCCAGCAGAGCCTTCCACACCGGGGAGCTGTTTTTT.

The chain carries TRBV12-3 or TRBV12-4 and TRBJ1-1; the match to TRBD1 covers 7 bases. The CDR3 totals 15 residues. V shed 4 bases, J shed 4 bases, and the junction held 9 bases outside the gene matches. CDR3 coding DNA: TGTGCCAGCAGTTACTCACAGGGGACGGGCACTGAAGCTTTCTTT. Translation gives CASSYSQGTGTEAFF.

The CDR3 DNA follows: TGTGCCAGCAGCCACAGGACAAGGAACACTGAAGCTTTCTTT. This translates into CASSHRTRNTEAFF. The chain employs TRBV6-2 or TRBV6-3 and TRBJ1-1; D possibly corresponds to TRBD1 (5 bases). The CDR3 consists of 14 residues. The germline V gene has CDR1 MNHEY and CDR2 SVGEGT. V lost 6 bases to trimming and J lost 1 base, with 12 bases between them.

This clonotype was seen only a few times. The chain joins TRBV9 to TRBJ1-6, with D hard to call. V shed 0 bases and J shed 7 bases, with 8 bases lying between them. The length of the CDR3 is 14 residues. Germline V gene data show CDR1 as SGDLS and CDR2 as YYNGEE. CDR3 DNA sequence: TGTGCCAGCAGCGTAGAAGGTCCGAATTCACCCCTCCACTTT. This gives the protein CASSVEGPNSPLHF.

V is TRBV7-6 and J is TRBJ1-6, with D possibly matching TRBD1 (6 bases). V was shortened by 9 bases and J by 10 bases, with 25 bases between the two germline ends. The CDR3 contains 16 residues. The germline V gene encodes CDR1 SGHVS and CDR2 FNYEAQ. The CDR3 spells CASSKSSGGARSPLHF. CDR3 nucleotides: TGTGCCAGTAGCAAGTCTAGCGGGGGGGCTAGATCACCCCTCCACTTT. Together with reference TRBV7-6 and TRBJ1-6, the CDR3 gives the full variable domain: GAGVSQSPRYKVTKRGQDVALRCDPISGHVSLYWYRQALGQGPEFLTYFNYEAQQDKSGLPNDRFSAERPEGSISTLTIQRTEQRDSAMYRCASSKSSGGARSPLHFGNGTRLTVT.

CDR3 DNA: TGCGCCAGCAGCGTAACAGGGGGCGCGTCTGGGGCCAACGTCCTGACTTTC. This translates into CASSVTGGASGANVLTF. The chain has TRBV5-1 and TRBJ2-6; 9 nucleotides align to TRBD1. CDR1 and CDR2 from the germline V gene are SGHRS and YFSETQ. The CDR3 has 17 amino acids. V was clipped by 4 bases and J by 1 base; unmatched bases: 6.

The chain carries TRBV19 and TRBJ2-2, with 9 bases that match TRBD2. The V gene's germline CDR1 is LNHDA and CDR2 SQIVND (reference sequence). CDR3 length: 15 amino acids. V gave up 5 bases and J gave up 7 bases; unmatched junction bases: 8. The CDR3 sequence is CASSFLAGSDGELFF. In DNA, the CDR3 is TGTGCCAGTAGTTTCCTAGCGGGATCGGACGGGGAGCTGTTTTTT.

This sequence joins TRBV15 and TRBJ2-7; 11 nucleotides agree with TRBD2. Trimming removed 4 bases from V and 3 bases from J; junction bases left unmatched: 11. Germline V lookup: CDR1 LNHNV, CDR2 YYDKDF (reference sequence). The CDR3 contains 17 residues. The CDR3 is CATSTPVGTSGIYEQYF. The DNA of the CDR3 is TGTGCCACCAGCACCCCTGTCGGGACTAGCGGCATCTACGAGCAGTACTTC.

The chain combines TRBV20-1 with TRBJ1-5; D is ambiguous. The CDR3 is 13 residues long. V gave up 0 bases and J gave up 9 bases, with 12 bases separating them. Germline V lookup: CDR1 DFQATT, CDR2 SNEGSKA (reference sequence). This CDR3 is CSARDQGGGPQHF. The CDR3 DNA is TGCAGTGCTAGAGATCAAGGCGGTGGGCCCCAGCATTTT.

The chain employs TRBV19 and TRBJ1-5; TRBD1 matches 10 bases. This CDR3 region has 16 residues. V trimming: 2 bases; J trimming: 7 bases; junction bases outside the gene matches: 8. Germline loops: CDR1 LNHDA, CDR2 SQIVND (reference sequence). CDR3 bases: TGTGCCAGTAGTATAATTAGAGACAGGGGGCAACAGCCCCAGCATTTT. Amino acid sequence: CASSIIRDRGQQPQHF.

The chain joins TRBV7-9 to TRBJ1-3; a possible D gene is TRBD1 (5 bases). The CDR3 spans 16 residues. Germline CDR1 and CDR2: SEHNR and FQNEAQ (reference sequence). Trimming stripped 5 bases from V and 0 bases from J, with 14 bases between. The CDR3 protein is CASSQEAGPSGNTIYF. For the CDR3, the DNA is TGTGCCAGCAGCCAAGAGGCAGGGCCCTCTGGAAACACCATATATTTT.

This clonotype was found many times. The chain joins TRBV7-9 to TRBJ2-7; 9 positions match TRBD2. Trimming took 6 bases from V and 5 from J; bases not matched to a gene: 5. CDR1 and CDR2 (germline): SEHNR, FQNEAQ (reference sequence). The length of the CDR3 is 13 residues. The CDR3 protein is CASRASGNDEQYF. The CDR3 coding sequence is TGTGCCAGCAGGGCTAGCGGGAACGACGAGCAGTACTTC.

The rearrangement uses TRBV7-2 and TRBJ1-5; D not resolved. Trimming left V 1 base short and J 0 bases short, with 13 bases between. CDR1 SGHTA and CDR2 FQGNSA come from the germline V gene. This CDR3 has 17 residues. The DNA for the CDR3 is TGTGCCAGCAGCTTAGATCGGGCACAAGATAGCAATCAGCCCCAGCATTTT. Protein sequence: CASSLDRAQDSNQPQHF.

V is TRBV20-1 and J is TRBJ2-5; 12 nucleotides line up with TRBD2. Germline V CDR1 and CDR2: DFQATT, SNEGSKA (reference sequence). This CDR3 is built from 16 residues. After removal of 4 bases from V and 3 bases from J, the junction contained 9 bases not matched to a gene. CDR3 loop: CSAMGLAGGGKETQYF. DNA for the CDR3: TGCAGTGCTATGGGGCTAGCGGGAGGGGGGAAAGAGACCCAGTACTTC.

This clonotype was seen a single time. V and J are TRBV29-1 and TRBJ2-7; a possible D gene is TRBD1 (9 bases). Germline loops: CDR1 SQVTM, CDR2 ANQGSEA. The V end lost 2 bases, the J end lost 3 bases, and 44 bases lay between the germline ends. The length of the CDR3 is 24 residues. The CDR3 protein is CSVEWPRPGQGELADDRVVYEQYF. CDR3 DNA: TGCAGCGTTGAATGGCCACGGCCGGGACAGGGTGAACTAGCGGATGACCGGGTAGTCTACGAGCAGTACTTC.

V is TRBV28 and J is TRBJ2-7; 12 bases match TRBD2. Germline trimming cut 0 bases from V and 4 bases from J; bases unmatched to any gene: 1. The germline V gene encodes CDR1 MDHEN and CDR2 SYDVKM. CDR3 length equals 15 residues. CDR3 protein: CASSLWTSGSYEQYF. The CDR3 DNA is TGTGCCAGCAGTTTATGGACTAGCGGGAGTTACGAGCAGTACTTC.

This CDR3 is CAISPSTGAGNTIYF. The CDR3 nucleotides are TGTGCCATCAGCCCTTCGACAGGGGCAGGAAACACCATATATTTT. V gene TRBV10-3 combines with J gene TRBJ1-3; 8 nucleotides align to TRBD1. Germline CDR1 is ENHRY and CDR2 is SYGVKD. Germline trimming cut 6 bases from V and 4 bases from J; bases unmatched to any gene: 8. CDR3 length: 15 residues.

J is TRBJ1-4 and V is TRBV29-1; 8 positions agree with TRBD1. The V gene's germline CDR1 is SQVTM and CDR2 ANQGSEA. CDR3 size: 14 residues. V was clipped by 7 bases and J by 6 bases; unmatched bases: 10. The CDR3 bases are TGCAGCGCGACCCCCGGACAGGGCGATGAAAAACTGTTTTTT. Amino acids: CSATPGQGDEKLFF. Together with reference TRBV29-1 and TRBJ1-4, the CDR3 gives the full variable domain: SAVISQKPSRDICQRGTSLTIQCQVDSQVTMMFWYRQQPGQSLTLIATANQGSEATYESGFVIDKFPISRPNLTFSTLTVSNMSPEDSSIYLCSATPGQGDEKLFFGSGTQLSVL.

In its sample, this clonotype was seen a few times. This rearrangement joins TRBV10-3 to TRBJ2-2, with TRBD1 identical over 10 bases. From germline, CDR1 is ENHRY and CDR2 SYGVKD. V was clipped by 10 bases and J by 7 bases; unmatched bases: 12. This CDR3 has 15 amino acids. Here the CDR3 DNA reads TGTGCCAGCAGCTTCGGGACAGGGGCAGTCGGGGAGCTGTTTTTT. This codes for CASSFGTGAVGELFF.

The gene calls are TRBV12-3 or TRBV12-4 and TRBJ2-7; perhaps D is TRBD1 or TRBD2 (6 bases each). CDR3 length: 16 residues. V lost 3 bases, J lost 5 bases, and 20 bases lay in between. This chain's CDR3 is CASSFYGGRFGNEQYF. The CDR3 coding sequence is TGTGCCAGCAGTTTTTACGGGGGCAGGTTTGGAAACGAGCAGTACTTC.

This clonotype was picked up many times. This chain connects TRBV7-3 to TRBJ1-2; possibly TRBD1 for D (5 bases). This CDR3 spans 13 amino acids. V was cut by 5 bases and J by 7 bases, with 14 bases left in between. Germline CDR1 is SGHTA and CDR2 is FQGTGA. The DNA for the CDR3 is TGTGCCAGCAGCAATCCCTCGGGGGGTGGCTACACCTTC. Protein product: CASSNPSGGGYTF.